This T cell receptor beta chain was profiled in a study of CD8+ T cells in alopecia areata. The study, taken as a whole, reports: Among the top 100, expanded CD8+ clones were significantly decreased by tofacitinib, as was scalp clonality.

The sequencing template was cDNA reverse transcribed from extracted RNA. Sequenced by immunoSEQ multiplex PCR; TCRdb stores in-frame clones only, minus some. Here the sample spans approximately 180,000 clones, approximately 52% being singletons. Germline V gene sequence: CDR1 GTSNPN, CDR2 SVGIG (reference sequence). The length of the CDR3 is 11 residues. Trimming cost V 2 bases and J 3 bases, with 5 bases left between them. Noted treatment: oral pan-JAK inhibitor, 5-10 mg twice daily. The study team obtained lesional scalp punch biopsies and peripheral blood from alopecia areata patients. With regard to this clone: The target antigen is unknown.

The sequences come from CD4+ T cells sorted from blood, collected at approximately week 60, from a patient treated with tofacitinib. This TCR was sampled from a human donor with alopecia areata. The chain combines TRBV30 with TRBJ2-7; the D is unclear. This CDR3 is CAWSLLYEQYF. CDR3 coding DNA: TGTGCCTGGAGTCTCCTCTACGAGCAGTACTTC.